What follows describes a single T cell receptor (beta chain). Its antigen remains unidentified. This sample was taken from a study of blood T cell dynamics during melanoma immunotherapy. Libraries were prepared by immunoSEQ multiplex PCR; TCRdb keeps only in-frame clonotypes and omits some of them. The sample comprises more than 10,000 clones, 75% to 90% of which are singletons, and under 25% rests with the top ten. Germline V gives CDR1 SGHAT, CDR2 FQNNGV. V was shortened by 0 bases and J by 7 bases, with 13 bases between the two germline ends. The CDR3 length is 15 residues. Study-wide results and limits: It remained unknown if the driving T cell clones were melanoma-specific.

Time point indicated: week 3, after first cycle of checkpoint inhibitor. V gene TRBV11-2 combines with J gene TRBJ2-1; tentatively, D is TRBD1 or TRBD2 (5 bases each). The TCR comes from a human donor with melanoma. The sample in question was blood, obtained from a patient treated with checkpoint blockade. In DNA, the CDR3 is TGTGCCAGCAGCTTAGACCGGCTAGCAGGGAATGAGCAGTTCTTC. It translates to CASSLDRLAGNEQFF. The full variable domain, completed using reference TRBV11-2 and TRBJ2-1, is EAGVAQSPRYKIIEKRQSVAFWCNPISGHATLYWYQQILGQGPKLLIQFQNNGVVDDSQLPKDRFSAERLKGVDSTLKIQPAKLEDSAVYLCASSLDRLAGNEQFFGPGTRLTVL.